This is a list of T cell receptor beta chains from one sample in a study of chemoradiotherapy in HPV16-positive cancers. This table comes from immunoSEQ multiplex PCR, and its TCRdb copy is limited to in-frame clones, with some not included. This table has just under 40,000 clones, more than 65% appearing once. The sample consisted of blood, taken from a patient who underwent chemoradiotherapy. These receptors were obtained from a human donor with HPV-associated anogenital cancer. Both conserved end residues are part of each CDR3.

>TRBJ1-2|TRBV11-2|13
CASSLGTSYGYTF
>TRBJ2-5|TRBV11-2|14
CASSLLSGLGTQYF
>TRBJ2-1|TRBV18|15
CASSPDQESYNEQFF
>TRBJ1-5|TRBV2|13
CAANRDSNQPQHF
>TRBJ2-7|TRBV6-5|15
CASRRNGLNSYEQYF
>TRBJ1-6|TRBV27|16
CASSFSSAILNSPLHF
>TRBJ1-2|TRBV18|15
CASSPPGQGNYGYTF
>TRBJ2-1|TRBV19|19
CASSIVGVLDIRTVVEQFF
>TRBJ2-3|TRBV6-1|14
CATGRDIGRDTQYF
>TRBJ1-1|TRBV4-1|15
CASSHGEQGKWEAFF
>TRBJ2-1|TRBV6-5|11
CASSSGNEQFF
>TRBJ2-4|TRBV7-8|16
CASSSQGKGAKNIQYF
>TRBJ1-5|TRBV5-1|15
CASSWTGDSNQPQHF
>TRBJ2-2|TRBV5-6|19
CASSLGLAGGLTGSGELFF
>TRBJ2-5|TRBV5-4|16
CASSRTRGGAQETQYF
>TRBJ1-6|TRBV7-8|13
CASRPGGSSPLHF
>TRBJ1-2|TRBV2|11
CASKQGLGYTF
>TRBJ2-6|TRBV6-6|16
CASITGRGRGANVLTF
>TRBJ1-4|TRBV27|13
CASSLSMFVPLFF
>TRBJ1-4|TRBV18|11
CASSSKRELFF
>TRBJ2-7|TRBV11-2|13
CASSLALDKAEYF
>TRBJ1-2|TRBV6-5|15
CASKPPGTQPYGYTF
>TRBJ2-3|TRBV6-5|15
CASSYFGETTDTQYF
>TRBJ2-3|TRBV9|15
CASSEIAGGPDTQYF
>TRBJ1-3|TRBV5-1|15
CASSLVAGVGNTIYF
>TRBJ2-4|TRBV6-1|14
CASRTGVSKNIQYF
>TRBJ2-3|TRBV5-1|16
CASSLAGSSSTDTQYF
>TRBJ2-3|TRBV2|13
CASSGGSTDTQYF
>TRBJ1-3|TRBV9|18
CASSSPQGQAISGNTIYF
>TRBJ2-4|TRBV28|14
CASSLPGSQNIQYF
>TRBJ1-5|TRBV5-8|14
CASSLQGVNQPQHF
>TRBJ2-5|TRBV11-2|14
CASSKGQIQETQYF
>TRBJ1-1|TRBV5-1|14
CASSPGQGDTEAFF
>TRBJ2-7|TRBV15|15
CATSRDNRFGYEQYF
>TRBJ2-1|TRBV7-6|14
CASSLGQADNEQFF
>TRBJ2-7|TRBV27|16
CASSLLGRASGYEQYF
>TRBJ2-3|TRBV27|15
CASSFFTGGADTQYF
>TRBJ2-3|TRBV11-2|15
CASSPRLANTDTQYF
>TRBJ1-1|TRBV5-4|15
CASSLMATSNTEAFF
>TRBJ2-7|TRBV5-4|14
CASSRLSGVYEQYF
>TRBJ2-3|TRBV5-4|14
CASSLVSNTDTQYF
>TRBJ2-1|TRBV4-3|15
CASSQDRVSYNEQFF
>TRBJ1-5|TRBV5-8|15
CASSFQSRSNQPQHF
>TRBJ2-2|TRBV5-1|16
CASSPGGTTNTGELFF
>TRBJ1-2|TRBV5-5|14
CASSTDSFNYGYTF